These 11 T cell receptor beta chains originate from one sample sequenced in a study of CD8 T cells in Susac syndrome. About 0.5 to 1 ug RNA was reverse transcribed with random hexamers. TCRdb analysed the immunoSEQ multiplex PCR reads with MiXCR anew, one entry per CDR3 protein. The table has 150,000 to 160,000 distinct CDR3 sequences, roughly 95% seen once. Source material: CD8+ T cells from PBMCs. These receptors were collected from a human donor with multiple sclerosis.

CDR3 residues: CASRMDGDEQFF. DNA for the CDR3: TGTGCTAGCCGGATGGATGGCGATGAGCAGTTCTTC. This chain connects TRBV12-5 to TRBJ2-1; D gene unclear. Germline V CDR1 and CDR2: LGHNT, FRNRAP. The ends were cut back, 9 bases at V and 8 bases at J, with 14 bases in the middle. The CDR3 covers 12 residues.

The chain has TRBV7-9 and TRBJ2-2; D call uncertain. The CDR3 sequence is 14 residues long. Trimming left V 3 bases short and J 1 base short, with 6 bases between. Germline V gene sequence: CDR1 SEHNR, CDR2 FQNEAQ (reference sequence). This CDR3 reads CASSFQENTGELFF. In DNA, the CDR3 is TGTGCCAGCAGCTTCCAGGAGAACACCGGGGAGCTGTTTTTT.

The chain couples TRBV12-5 to TRBJ2-5; 9 nucleotides match TRBD1. CDR1 and CDR2 (germline): LGHNT, FRNRAP. J lost 5 bases, V lost 6 bases, and 4 bases had no gene match. There are 13 residues in the CDR3. DNA for the CDR3: TGTGCTAGTGGCCACAGGGGGCCGGAGACCCAGTACTTC. Protein sequence: CASGHRGPETQYF.

The chain has TRBV19 and TRBJ1-1; weak D call: TRBD1 (5 bases). CDR3 length: 13 residues. Trimming stripped 8 bases from V and 1 base from J, with 11 bases between. CDR1 is LNHDA, CDR2 SQIVND, per germline (reference sequence). CDR3 residues: CASDQGGNTEAFF. CDR3 bases: TGTGCCAGTGACCAGGGTGGGAACACTGAAGCTTTCTTT.

This clonotype has only one observation. V usage is TRBV19 and J usage is TRBJ1-1, with 7 bases fitting TRBD1. From germline, CDR1 is LNHDA and CDR2 SQIVND (reference sequence). J lost 4 bases, V lost 7 bases, and 3 bases had no gene match. This CDR3 contains 12 residues. CDR3 sequence reads: CASKTGVTEAFF. CDR3 DNA: TGTGCCAGTAAAACAGGGGTCACTGAAGCTTTCTTT.

This chain connects TRBV7-9 to TRBJ2-1; D not resolved. The CDR3 extends over 13 amino acids. Germline assignment: CDR1 SEHNR and CDR2 FQNEAQ (reference sequence). V was cut by 2 bases and J by 3 bases, with 5 bases left in between. CDR3 sequence: CASSLNNYNEQFF. The CDR3 DNA reads TGTGCCAGCAGCTTAAACAACTACAATGAGCAGTTCTTC.

The rearrangement joins TRBV15 to TRBJ2-1; the match to TRBD2 covers 8 bases. This CDR3 is built from 15 residues. In germline, CDR1 is LNHNV, CDR2 YYDKDF (reference sequence). V lost 4 bases, J lost 2 bases, and 4 bases stayed unmatched. CDR3 DNA sequence: TGTGCCACCAGCAACCCCGGGGGGGCCTACAATGAGCAGTTCTTC. Translated: CATSNPGGAYNEQFF.

This chain joins TRBV4-1 and TRBJ2-1, with TRBD1 as a possible D gene (6 bases). This CDR3 is 13 amino acids long. Trimming shortened V by 5 bases and J by 6 bases, and 11 bases separated the two germline ends. Germline loops: CDR1 MGHRA, CDR2 YSYEKL. The CDR3 region is CASSLTGANEQFF. The CDR3 DNA sequence: TGCGCCAGCAGCTTGACAGGCGCCAATGAGCAGTTCTTC.

The V gene is TRBV20-1, the J gene TRBJ1-1, with D possibly being TRBD1 (5 bases). CDR3 length equals 14 residues. The germline V and J ends were trimmed by 3 bases and 5 bases, with 16 bases remaining between them. Per the germline V gene, CDR1 is DFQATT and CDR2 is SNEGSKA (reference sequence). The CDR3 here is CSASTGETSTEAFF. The DNA for the CDR3 is TGCAGTGCTAGTACGGGGGAAACATCAACTGAAGCTTTCTTT.

V is TRBV14 and J is TRBJ1-6; no clear D gene. V lost 4 bases to trimming and J lost 11 bases, with 15 bases between them. Per germline, CDR1 SGHDN and CDR2 FVKESK. The CDR3 totals 14 residues. The CDR3 DNA reads as TGTGCCAGCAGCCGGGTGGAGGACCCAGCACCCCTCCACTTT. This sequence encodes CASSRVEDPAPLHF. The full variable domain, rest sourced from reference TRBV14 and TRBJ1-6, is EAGVTQFPSHSVIEKGQTVTLRCDPISGHDNLYWYRRVMGKEIKFLLHFVKESKQDESGMPNNRFLAERTGGTYSTLKVQPAELEDSGVYFCASSRVEDPAPLHFGNGTRLTVT.

The rearrangement links TRBV29-1 to TRBJ2-3; 13 bases fit TRBD2. In germline, CDR1 is SQVTM, CDR2 ANQGSEA. V trimming: 7 bases; J trimming: 2 bases; junction bases outside the gene matches: 12. This CDR3 has 17 residues. The CDR3 DNA follows: TGCAGCGCCCGGACTAGCGGGGGTCTCGAGGCCACAGATACGCAGTATTTT. This codes for CSARTSGGLEATDTQYF.